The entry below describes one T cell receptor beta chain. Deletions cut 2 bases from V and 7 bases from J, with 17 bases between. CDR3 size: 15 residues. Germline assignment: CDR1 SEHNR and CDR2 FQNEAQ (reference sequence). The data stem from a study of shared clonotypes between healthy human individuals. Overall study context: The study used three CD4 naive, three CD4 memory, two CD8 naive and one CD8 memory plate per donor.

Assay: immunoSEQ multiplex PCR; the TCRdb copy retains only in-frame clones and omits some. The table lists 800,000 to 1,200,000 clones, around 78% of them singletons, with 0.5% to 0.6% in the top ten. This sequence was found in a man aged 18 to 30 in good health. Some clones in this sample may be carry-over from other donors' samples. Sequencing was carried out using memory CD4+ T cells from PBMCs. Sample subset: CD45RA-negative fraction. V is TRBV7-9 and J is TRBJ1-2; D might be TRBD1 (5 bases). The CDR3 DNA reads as TGTGCCAGCAGCTTATATGACCAGGGAACGCGTGGCTACACCTTC. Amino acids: CASSLYDQGTRGYTF.